One TCR beta chain is described in this entry. Its target antigen remains unknown. Base qualities are not at hand, and no much larger clone is one base apart. Sequencer: Illumina NovaSeq 6000. cDNA libraries for TCRalpha and TCRbeta were prepared by 5'RACE using constant-segment primers, with sample barcodes and unique molecular identifiers added. RNA was extracted from every sample with Trizol reagent. The libraries were amplified in two PCR steps, and the second step added a second sample barcode and Illumina TruSeq adapters. Sequencing of libraries was performed on an Illumina NovaSeq with 2 x 150 bp paired-end reads. For the original study's pipeline: The reads were demultiplexed and collapsed into UMI-guided consensus sequences using migec v1.2.7. Using mixcr v2.1.11, UMI consensuses were aligned to TRA and TRB V and J templates and then assembled into clonotypes. Expanded or contracted clonotypes were those called significant by both edgeR and NoisET, with noise models trained on biological replicates. For edgeR calls, a false discovery rate-adjusted p below 0.01 and a log2 fold-change threshold of 1 were applied. As an exploratory analysis of dynamics, PCA with hierarchical clustering was applied to max-normalized trajectories of the 1000 most abundant clonotypes. Each responding clone was given a CD4 or CD8 phenotype based on the CD4+ and CD8+ repertoires, which had been sequenced separately. TCRdb handled the public reads itself, with Q25 trimming in fastp and clone calling in MiXCR, and kept productive beta chains. Every CDR3 protein is listed once, alongside the most common genes and DNA of its rows. The V and J calls come from TCRdb's annotation, not from the publication. This sample holds 470,000 or so distinct CDR3 sequences; 20% were observed only once. The ten largest clonotypes hold 7.5% to 10% of the sample.

Ficoll-Paque density gradient centrifugation was used to isolate PBMCs. This entry comes from a study of T-cell memory formation after mild COVID-19 (dated by TCRdb to the early 2020s). In the study overall: TCR sequence clusters from the two donors were found to be largely donor specific. The cohort was made up of two young adult volunteers, one female and one male, who were previously healthy. T-cell clones expanding and contracting after mild COVID-19 in two donors were tracked by longitudinal TCRalpha and TCRbeta repertoire sequencing. Broad study findings and their caveats: Only two mild cases were covered in the study, and larger cohorts including severe cases with pre-infection samples were considered necessary. Clones contracting from day 15 to 85 had balanced CD4/CD8 phenotypes, while a second wave expanding from day 15 to 37 was biased towards CD4+. The detection of some responding clones in pre-infection memory suggests that pre-existing cross-reactive memory T cells joined the SARS-CoV-2 response. SARS-CoV-2 specificity of the second-wave clones peaking on day 37 was not confirmed. Contracting CD4+ clones appeared mostly in the CM and EM memory subsets, whereas CD8+ clones were enriched in EMRA.

What was sequenced was PBMCs or a T cell subset sorted from them (not recorded which). The source is an adult woman who had mild COVID-19 (a few samples of this study predate the infection). The sample titles of this study are shuffled in the database, so cell type and time point are left out; the donor was told from shared clones.

Here is the DNA: TGTGCCAGCAGAACCGGGACTAGCGGAAAAGAGACCCAGTACTTC. Translated, it gives CASRTGTSGKETQYF. The receptor chain draws on TRBV12-3 or TRBV12-4 and TRBJ2-5; 11 central nucleotides agree with TRBD2. Germline trimming: 6 bases from V, 3 bases from J; junction bases outside gene matches: 6. Its CDR3 holds 15 amino acids, cysteine through phenylalanine. The CDR3 DNA has 45 bases and is translated from base 1.